Listed here are 26 T cell receptor beta chains from one sample, sequenced in a study of blood T cells in healthy people across ages. For the second PCR, which ran for roughly 6 to 11 cycles, a sample-barcoded 5' primer and a J-beta primer mix were used. TCRdb reprocessed the 5' RACE reads with MiXCR, giving one entry per CDR3 protein. The sample lists about 1.7 million distinct CDR3 sequences; 28% were seen once. Sample: blood. These receptors were obtained from a woman in her twenties or thirties in good health.

The chain joins TRBV5-1 to TRBJ2-5; 9 bases agree with TRBD1. The trim removed 5 bases at V and 7 bases at J, leaving 12 bases unmatched. The CDR3 runs to 15 residues. In germline, CDR1 is SGHRS, CDR2 YFSETQ. The CDR3 DNA reads as TGCGCCAGCAGTTGGACGGACAGGGGAGGAGGGACCCAGTACTTC. Protein: CASSWTDRGGGTQYF. Filled out from reference TRBV5-1 and TRBJ2-5, the complete variable domain reads KAGVTQTPRYLIKTRGQQVTLSCSPISGHRSVSWYQQTPGQGLQFLFEYFSETQRNKGNFPGRFSGRQFSNSRSEMNVSTLELGDSALYLCASSWTDRGGGTQYFGPGTRLLVL.

The genes are TRBV12-5 and TRBJ2-2; TRBD1 agrees at 11 bases. CDR3 size: 16 residues. V was pared by 6 bases and J by 3 bases, with 6 bases of the junction left unmatched. Germline CDR1 LGHNT, CDR2 FRNRAP. CDR3 nucleotide sequence: TGTGCTAGTGGCCCCGGGACAGGGGGTTACACCGGGGAGCTGTTTTTT. It encodes CASGPGTGGYTGELFF.

The chain couples TRBV9 to TRBJ2-7, with D tentatively TRBD1 or TRBD2 (5 bases each). V shed 0 bases and J shed 3 bases, with 10 bases lying between them. CDR3 size: 14 residues. The germline V gene has CDR1 SGDLS and CDR2 YYNGEE. The CDR3 loop reads CASSVVGAGYEQYF. The CDR3 coding sequence is TGTGCCAGCAGCGTAGTAGGGGCGGGCTACGAGCAGTACTTC.

This clonotype was detected only a few times. The chain has TRBV6-5 and TRBJ2-3, with 9 bases identical to TRBD2. Germline trimming cut 2 bases from V and 0 bases from J; bases unmatched to any gene: 6. The CDR3 has 17 amino acids. Germline lookup yields CDR1 MNHEY and CDR2 SVGAGI. In DNA form, the CDR3 reads TGTGCCAGCAGTTACAACGTCCTAGCGGGGAGCACAGATACGCAGTATTTT. Translating gives CASSYNVLAGSTDTQYF.

As regards this clonotype: A much larger clone lies a single base off, so this may be a read error. As the CDR3 is not closed by the conserved phenylalanine or tryptophan, this likely results from a read error. The rearrangement joins TRBV6-5 to TRBJ2-3, with 10 bases aligning to TRBD1. The J segment lost 4 bases and the V segment lost 5 bases, leaving 3 bases of the junction unmatched. This CDR3 region has 14 residues. Germline CDR1 and CDR2: MNHEY and SVGAGI. The CDR3 is CASSRDRGSDTQYV. CDR3 in DNA: TGTGCCAGCAGTAGGGACAGGGGATCAGATACGCAGTATGTT.

There are many counts of this clonotype. The chain employs TRBV5-6 and TRBJ2-6, with 9 bases matching TRBD1. J gave up 3 bases and V 4 bases, and 5 bases lay outside the gene matches. CDR3 length equals 16 residues. Germline V CDR1 and CDR2: SGHDT, YYEEEE. For the CDR3, the DNA is TGTGCCAGCAGCAAAACAGGGGGCAGTGGGGCCAACGTCCTGACTTTC. It specifies CASSKTGGSGANVLTF.

Only a few counts were recorded for this clonotype. The chain employs TRBV20-1 and TRBJ2-1; D not resolved. V lost 3 bases and J lost 4, with 16 bases in between. This CDR3 region has 15 residues. The V gene's germline CDR1 is DFQATT and CDR2 SNEGSKA (reference sequence). The CDR3 DNA follows: TGCAGTGCTAGGCACTGGGCCGGGTCTTACAATGAGCAGTTCTTC. Amino acids: CSARHWAGSYNEQFF.

The sample holds many counts of this clonotype. The CDR3 region has the DNA TGCGCCAGCAGCCAAGGTCTCAGGCCCTCCTACGAGCAGTACTTC. It yields the protein CASSQGLRPSYEQYF. The chain employs TRBV4-1 and TRBJ2-7; D unclear. Trimming left V 1 base short and J 0 bases short, with 10 bases between. Germline loops: CDR1 MGHRA, CDR2 YSYEKL. CDR3 size: 15 residues.

This clonotype was recorded a few times. V usage is TRBV18 and J usage is TRBJ2-1, with 10 bases fitting TRBD2. Germline values: CDR1 KGHSH, CDR2 LQKENI. V lost 0 bases to trimming and J lost 13 bases; unmatched junction nucleotides: 12. The CDR3 consists of 16 residues. CDR3 in amino acids: CASSPPGLANLDRQFF. For the CDR3, the DNA is TGTGCCAGCTCACCACCGGGACTAGCGAACCTAGATCGACAGTTCTTC.

This clonotype occurred a few times. J is TRBJ2-2 and V is TRBV7-9; TRBD2 matches 7 bases. CDR1 and CDR2 (germline): SEHNR, FQNEAQ (reference sequence). The CDR3 length is 16 residues. V gave up 6 bases and J gave up 5 bases; unmatched junction bases: 12. CDR3 sequence reads: CASSHRSGVLTGELFF. CDR3 bases: TGTGCCAGCAGTCACCGCAGCGGGGTGTTGACCGGGGAGCTGTTTTTT.

A few counts support this clonotype. The rearrangement links TRBV2 to TRBJ2-7, with unresolved D. Germline assignment: CDR1 SNHLY and CDR2 FYNNEI. Trimming took 6 bases from V and 4 from J, leaving 13 bases between them. The CDR3 spans 13 residues. In DNA, the CDR3 is TGTGCCAGCAGCCGACTGCTCGGTTACGAGCAGTACTTC. Translation gives CASSRLLGYEQYF.

The chain joins TRBV10-3 to TRBJ2-1; D might be TRBD2 (5 bases). This CDR3 has 15 residues. Germline CDR1 is ENHRY and CDR2 is SYGVKD. Trimming stripped 3 bases from V and 3 bases from J, with 12 bases between. CDR3 amino acids: CAISDLALNYNEQFF. CDR3 sequence (DNA): TGTGCCATCAGTGACCTAGCCCTAAACTACAATGAGCAGTTCTTC.

The V gene is TRBV6-1, the J gene TRBJ1-3; tentative D call: TRBD1 (6 bases). This CDR3 contains 15 residues. Per germline, CDR1 MNHNS and CDR2 SASEGT. V gave up 8 bases and J gave up 1 base, with 15 bases separating them. The CDR3 loop is CASHPTGFSGNTIYF. As DNA, the CDR3 is TGTGCCAGCCATCCAACAGGGTTTTCTGGAAACACCATATATTTT.

This chain links TRBV9 with TRBJ2-1, with D perhaps being TRBD1 or TRBD2 (6 bases each). The J call may not be correct, given that the DNA end is closer to TRBJ2-7. CDR3 size: 15 residues. Germline CDR1 is SGDLS and CDR2 is YYNGEE. CDR3 coding DNA: TGTGCCAGCAGCCCTCGAGGGGGGATTTACGATGAGCAGTACTTC. Amino acids: CASSPRGGIYDEQYF.

V gene TRBV20-1 combines with J gene TRBJ2-1, with 10 bases identical to TRBD1. The junction had 6 bases not matched to a gene; V was cut back by 6 bases and J by 7 bases. CDR1 is DFQATT and CDR2 is SNEGSKA in the germline V gene (reference sequence). The CDR3 is 13 amino acids. The CDR3 DNA follows: TGCAGTGCCGGGGGACAGGGGAGAAATGAGCAGTTCTTC. Its translation is CSAGGQGRNEQFF.

The chain joins TRBV20-1 to TRBJ2-1, with a weak D call TRBD2 (6 bases). V was shortened by 0 bases and J by 6 bases, with 12 bases between the two germline ends. Germline V gene sequence: CDR1 DFQATT, CDR2 SNEGSKA (reference sequence). The CDR3 spans 14 residues. The CDR3 DNA reads TGCAGTGCTAGAGATGTCGGGAGCGTCAATGAGCAGTTCTTC. It codes for CSARDVGSVNEQFF.

The chain combines TRBV5-1 with TRBJ1-2, with a possible D match to TRBD1 (5 bases). The CDR3 has 14 amino acids. Looked up from germline, CDR1 is SGHRS and CDR2 is YFSETQ. Between the trimmed V and J ends, which lost 4 bases and 4 bases, there was a span of 14 bases. The CDR3 region is CASSVNRDRYGYTF. In DNA form, the CDR3 reads TGCGCCAGCAGCGTCAACCGGGACCGCTATGGCTACACCTTC. Together with reference TRBV5-1 and TRBJ1-2, the CDR3 gives the full variable domain: KAGVTQTPRYLIKTRGQQVTLSCSPISGHRSVSWYQQTPGQGLQFLFEYFSETQRNKGNFPGRFSGRQFSNSRSEMNVSTLELGDSALYLCASSVNRDRYGYTFGSGTRLTVV.

Concerning this clonotype itself: Sequence at one end of the junction differs from germline and may be a read error. J is TRBJ2-3 and V is TRBV20-1; no clear D gene. CDR1 and CDR2 (germline): DFQATT, SNEGSKA (reference sequence). The CDR3 has 12 residues. CDR3 DNA: TGCAGTCAAGGGATAGGGAAGGGTACGCAGGATTTT. Translation: CSQGIGKGTQDF.

This clonotype was observed a few times. The chain joins TRBV29-1 to TRBJ1-3; D ambiguous. Germline V gene data show CDR1 as SQVTM and CDR2 as ANQGSEA. The CDR3 spans 14 residues. Trimming stripped 2 bases from V and 4 bases from J, with 12 bases between. DNA of the CDR3: TGCAGCGTTGAACAACGAGCCTCCGGAAACACCATATATTTT. Encoded protein: CSVEQRASGNTIYF.

V gene TRBV6-6 combines with J gene TRBJ1-5; D is ambiguous. The CDR3 consists of 13 residues. V gave up 6 bases and J gave up 4 bases, with 10 bases separating them. CDR1 and CDR2 from the germline V gene are MNHNY and SVGAGI (reference sequence). CDR3 protein: CASSPQTNQPQHF. In DNA, the CDR3 is TGTGCCAGCAGCCCTCAGACTAATCAGCCCCAGCATTTT.

This sequence joins TRBV6-2 or TRBV6-3 and TRBJ2-5; 9 positions match TRBD2. V shed 6 bases, J shed 5 bases, and the junction held 10 bases outside the gene matches. The CDR3 spans 15 residues. CDR1 MNHEY and CDR2 SVGEGT come from the germline V gene. The chain's CDR3 is CASSSGGLARETQYF. The CDR3 DNA follows: TGTGCCAGCAGCTCGGGGGGACTAGCTAGGGAGACCCAGTACTTC.

Remarks on this clonotype: Just one base apart from a much larger clone, this may be a read error. V and J are TRBV29-1 and TRBJ2-5; 10 bases are a match to TRBD1. CDR3 length: 12 amino acids. From germline, CDR1 is SQVTM and CDR2 ANQGSEA. V was pared by 6 bases and J by 11 bases, with 9 bases of the junction left unmatched. The CDR3: CSVDRGLNEQYF. DNA of the CDR3: TGCAGCGTAGACAGGGGGCTCAATGAACAGTACTTC.

The chain uses TRBV7-2 and TRBJ2-5; unclear D gene. The germline V gene has CDR1 SGHTA and CDR2 FQGNSA. The germline V and J ends were trimmed by 1 base and 3 bases, with 6 bases remaining between them. This CDR3 is 13 amino acids long. CDR3 sequence (DNA): TGTGCCAGCAGCTTAGTCTGGAAAGAGACCCAGTACTTC. This gives the protein CASSLVWKETQYF.

The rearrangement links TRBV7-3 to TRBJ2-1, with D possibly matching TRBD1 (5 bases). Trimming stripped 2 bases from V and 7 bases from J, with 9 bases between. The germline gives CDR1 SGHTA, CDR2 FQGTGA. CDR3 length equals 13 residues. CDR3 sequence (DNA): TGTGCCAGCAGCTTAGACAGATTTAATGAGCAGTTCTTC. Translated, it gives CASSLDRFNEQFF.

The CDR3 region is CASSPGTGKGTDTQYF. The CDR3 nucleotides are TGTGCCAGCAGTCCCGGGACAGGGAAAGGCACAGATACGCAGTATTTT. This sequence joins TRBV28 and TRBJ2-3, with 9 bases matching TRBD1. Looked up from germline, CDR1 is MDHEN and CDR2 is SYDVKM. The J segment lost 1 base and the V segment lost 5 bases, leaving 7 bases of the junction unmatched. CDR3 length: 16 amino acids. The full variable domain, rest sourced from reference TRBV28 and TRBJ2-3, is DVKVTQSSRYLVKRTGEKVFLECVQDMDHENMFWYRQDPGLGLRLIYFSYDVKMKEKGDIPEGYSVSREKKERFSLILESASTNQTSMYLCASSPGTGKGTDTQYFGPGTRLTVL.

The CDR3 DNA reads as TGTGCCAGCAGCGCTCCCGCCGGGGCTAGCGGGGCTAGCACAGATACGCAGTATTTT. Encoded protein: CASSAPAGASGASTDTQYF. This chain joins TRBV12-3 or TRBV12-4 and TRBJ2-3, with 9 bases matching TRBD2. V lost 6 bases to trimming and J lost 0 bases; unmatched junction nucleotides: 16. CDR3 length: 19 amino acids.